A single sample is the source of the 15 T cell receptor beta chains below, sequenced in a study of patients and donors after allogeneic stem cell transplantation. A single record per CDR3 protein comes from TCRdb applying MiXCR to the RT-PCR reads. The sample consists of some 880,000 distinct CDR3 sequences, about 20% of them appearing once. Sample: blood, either unsorted or a sorted T cell fraction (not recorded which). Receptors originate from a human donor who was either an allogeneic HSCT recipient or a stem cell or donor lymphocyte infusion donor (not recorded which). It is not recorded whose cells these are; they may come from a transplant donor.

The table lists this clonotype with a few counts. The chain couples TRBV20-1 to TRBJ2-1, with D possibly called TRBD1 or TRBD2 (6 bases each). The CDR3 runs to 15 residues. Per germline, CDR1 DFQATT and CDR2 SNEGSKA (reference sequence). The V end was cut by 1 base, the J end by 2 bases, with 12 bases between. The CDR3 bases are TGCAGTGCTAGAGCCCCGGGGGCCCCCTACAATGAGCAGTTCTTC. It translates to CSARAPGAPYNEQFF.

The chain carries TRBV27 and TRBJ1-5, with 9 bases fitting TRBD1. V was pared by 5 bases and J by 4 bases, with 6 bases of the junction left unmatched. CDR1 is MNHEY, CDR2 SMNVEV, per germline (reference sequence). The CDR3 spans 15 residues. The DNA for the CDR3 is TGTGCCAGCAGTGGGACAGGGAGCCGGAATCAGCCCCAGCATTTT. Its translation is CASSGTGSRNQPQHF.

The chain joins TRBV4-1 to TRBJ1-1, with TRBD1 matching over 10 bases. The CDR3 consists of 16 residues. Germline-derived CDR1 and CDR2 are MGHRA and YSYEKL. J was trimmed by 2 bases and V by 2 bases; bases with no gene match: 5. This CDR3 reads CASSQPRQGANTEAFF. The CDR3 DNA reads as TGCGCCAGCAGCCAACCACGACAGGGGGCTAACACTGAAGCTTTCTTT.

Points on this clonotype: A much larger clone differs by one base, so this may be a read error. This chain uses TRBV3-1 with TRBJ2-1; unclear D gene. This CDR3 spans 11 amino acids. Germline CDR1 LGHDT, CDR2 YNNKEL (reference sequence). CDR3 in DNA: TGTGCCAGCAGCCAAGACAAGGAGCAGTTCTTC. Residues: CASSQDKEQFF.

This clonotype was detected only a few times. The CDR3 nucleotides are TGCGCCAGCAGGGTTGGGACAGCTGGAAACACCATATATTTT. This translates into CASRVGTAGNTIYF. This chain connects TRBV5-1 to TRBJ1-3; 7 nucleotides line up with TRBD1. Germline V gives CDR1 SGHRS, CDR2 YFSETQ. With 5 bases clipped from V and 2 bases from J, the junction kept 4 bases outside the gene matches. The CDR3 has 14 residues. Full variable domain (remainder filled in from reference TRBV5-1 and TRBJ1-3): KAGVTQTPRYLIKTRGQQVTLSCSPISGHRSVSWYQQTPGQGLQFLFEYFSETQRNKGNFPGRFSGRQFSNSRSEMNVSTLELGDSALYLCASRVGTAGNTIYFGEGSWLTVV.

This clonotype was found a few times. The V and J genes are TRBV24-1 and TRBJ1-5; a possible D gene is TRBD1 (6 bases). The germline CDR1 and CDR2 sequences are KGHDR and SFDVKD. This CDR3 has 14 residues. V was clipped by 7 bases and J by 4 bases, with 13 bases between them. The CDR3 sequence is CATSETGGNQPQHF. In DNA, the CDR3 is TGTGCCACCAGCGAGACAGGAGGAAATCAGCCCCAGCATTTT.

This clonotype was found a few times. V is TRBV7-3 and J is TRBJ2-5; D possibly corresponds to TRBD2 (7 bases). The CDR3 is 16 amino acids. V was clipped by 1 base and J by 2 bases, with 14 bases between them. Germline CDR1 is SGHTA and CDR2 is FQGTGA. CDR3 bases: TGTGCCAGCAGCTTAATCGTGGGGGGGACACAAGAGACCCAGTACTTC. Protein product: CASSLIVGGTQETQYF.

This clonotype was recorded a few times. The J gene is TRBJ1-1, the V gene TRBV2; 9 nucleotides align to TRBD1. V dropped 6 bases and J dropped 6; count of bases not matched to a gene: 11. Germline V lookup: CDR1 SNHLY, CDR2 FYNNEI. CDR3 size: 15 residues. In DNA form, the CDR3 reads TGTGCCAGCAGGGCATTGGACAGGGGATTGGCTGAAGCTTTCTTT. This translates into CASRALDRGLAEAFF.

The V gene is TRBV9, the J gene TRBJ2-3; D is ambiguous. V was shortened by 0 bases and J by 1 base, with 9 bases between the two germline ends. The CDR3 has 15 residues. Per the germline V gene, CDR1 is SGDLS and CDR2 is YYNGEE. The CDR3 DNA reads TGTGCCAGCAGCGTAGGTGCTGGGGGCACAGATACGCAGTATTTT. Its translation: CASSVGAGGTDTQYF.

This clonotype has only a few counts. The rearrangement links TRBV10-3 to TRBJ2-3; a weak D match, TRBD2 (6 bases). There are 16 residues in the CDR3. Per germline, CDR1 ENHRY and CDR2 SYGVKD. Trimming took 6 bases from V and 0 from J, leaving 16 bases between them. CDR3 DNA: TGTGCCATCAGGAACCGGGACTCCTCTAGCACAGATACGCAGTATTTT. Translation gives CAIRNRDSSSTDTQYF.

This clonotype showed up just a few times. The V call is TRBV15, the J call TRBJ2-7, with unresolved D. The CDR3 contains 12 residues. V lost 0 bases to trimming and J lost 5 bases, with 5 bases between them. Germline V gives CDR1 LNHNV, CDR2 YYDKDF (reference sequence). The CDR3: CATSRDRHEQYF. The CDR3 region has the DNA TGTGCCACCAGCAGAGATCGCCACGAGCAGTACTTC.

This clonotype has more than one count but fewer than ten. V gene TRBV7-3 combines with J gene TRBJ2-1; TRBD2 agrees at 15 bases. Germline CDR1 and CDR2: SGHTA and FQGTGA. CDR3 length: 15 amino acids. V lost 5 bases to trimming and J lost 9 bases; unmatched junction nucleotides: 5. As DNA, the CDR3 is TGTGCCAGCAGCATTGGACTAGCGGGAGGGAGTGAGCAGTTCTTC. It is translated as CASSIGLAGGSEQFF.

This clonotype has more than one count but fewer than ten. The chain couples TRBV11-2 to TRBJ2-2; D call uncertain. Per the germline V gene, CDR1 is SGHAT and CDR2 is FQNNGV. The V end was cut by 5 bases, the J end by 5 bases, with 15 bases between. The CDR3 runs to 15 residues. In DNA, the CDR3 is TGTGCCAGCAGCCCATTGCGCGGTAGGACCGGGGAGCTGTTTTTT. The encoded protein is CASSPLRGRTGELFF.

This clonotype appeared a few times. As DNA, the CDR3 is TGTGCCAGCAGCTCGACTAGCGCCAGGGAGCTGTTTTTT. Protein product: CASSSTSARELFF. The J gene is TRBJ2-2, the V gene TRBV7-8; 8 nucleotides line up with TRBD2. The CDR3 is 13 amino acids. Germline CDR1 SGHVS, CDR2 FQNEAQ. The V and J ends lost 4 bases and 9 bases, in that order; junction bases with no gene match: 4.

This clonotype has only a few counts. V usage is TRBV3-1 and J usage is TRBJ1-1, with D unresolved. Germline V gene data show CDR1 as LGHDT and CDR2 as YNNKEL (reference sequence). Deletions cut 3 bases from V and 6 bases from J, with 11 bases between. The CDR3 has 13 amino acids. CDR3 sequence (DNA): TGTGCCAGCAGCCACGGCGCCGGGGCTGAAGCTTTCTTT. Translation: CASSHGAGAEAFF.